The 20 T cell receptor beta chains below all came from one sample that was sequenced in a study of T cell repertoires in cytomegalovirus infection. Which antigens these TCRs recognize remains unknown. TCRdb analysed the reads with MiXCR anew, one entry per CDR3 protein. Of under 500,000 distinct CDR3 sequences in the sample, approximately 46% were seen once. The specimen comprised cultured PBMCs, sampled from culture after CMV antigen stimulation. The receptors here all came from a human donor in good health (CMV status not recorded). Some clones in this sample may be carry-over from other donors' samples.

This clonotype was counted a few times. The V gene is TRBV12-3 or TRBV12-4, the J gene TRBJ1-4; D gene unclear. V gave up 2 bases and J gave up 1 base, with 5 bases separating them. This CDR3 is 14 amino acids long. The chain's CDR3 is CASSLHGTNEKLFF. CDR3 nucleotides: TGTGCCAGCAGTTTACATGGAACTAATGAAAAACTGTTTTTT.

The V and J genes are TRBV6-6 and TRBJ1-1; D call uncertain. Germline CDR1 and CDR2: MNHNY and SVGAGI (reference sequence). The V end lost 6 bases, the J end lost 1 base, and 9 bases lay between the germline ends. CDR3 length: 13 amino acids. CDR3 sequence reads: CASRVGQNTEAFF. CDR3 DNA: TGTGCCAGCAGGGTGGGCCAGAACACTGAAGCTTTCTTT.

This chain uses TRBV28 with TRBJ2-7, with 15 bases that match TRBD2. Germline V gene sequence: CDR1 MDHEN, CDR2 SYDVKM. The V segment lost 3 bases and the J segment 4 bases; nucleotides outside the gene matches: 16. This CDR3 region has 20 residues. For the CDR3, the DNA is TGTGCCAGCAGTTTTCGCCCTGGACTAGCGGGAGGGCTACTAAGTTACGAGCAGTACTTC. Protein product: CASSFRPGLAGGLLSYEQYF.

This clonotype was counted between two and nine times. In DNA, the CDR3 is TGTGCCAGCAGTTACTGGGCTAGCGGGAGGCCACACTACGAGCAGTACTTC. Its protein is CASSYWASGRPHYEQYF. The rearrangement links TRBV6-6 to TRBJ2-7; 11 nucleotides agree with TRBD2. This CDR3 is 17 amino acids long. Losses at the gene ends were 1 base for V and 3 bases for J; bases not matched to a gene: 8. Germline V lookup: CDR1 MNHNY, CDR2 SVGAGI (reference sequence).

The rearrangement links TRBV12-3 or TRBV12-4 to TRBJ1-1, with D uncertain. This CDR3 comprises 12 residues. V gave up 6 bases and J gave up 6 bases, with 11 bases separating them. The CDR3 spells CASSPQWPEAFF. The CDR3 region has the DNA TGTGCCAGCAGCCCCCAGTGGCCTGAAGCTTTCTTT.

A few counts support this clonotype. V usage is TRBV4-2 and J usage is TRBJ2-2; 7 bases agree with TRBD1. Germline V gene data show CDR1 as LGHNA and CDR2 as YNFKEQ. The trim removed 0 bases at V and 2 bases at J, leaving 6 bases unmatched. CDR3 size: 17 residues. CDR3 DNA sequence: TGTGCCAGCAGCCAAGACCTGGACAGGACTAACACCGGGGAGCTGTTTTTT. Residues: CASSQDLDRTNTGELFF.

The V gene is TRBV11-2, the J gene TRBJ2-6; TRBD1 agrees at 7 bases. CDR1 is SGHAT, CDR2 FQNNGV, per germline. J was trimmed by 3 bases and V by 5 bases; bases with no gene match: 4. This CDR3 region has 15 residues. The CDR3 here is CASSPDRVGANVLTF. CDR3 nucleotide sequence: TGTGCCAGCAGCCCCGACAGGGTTGGGGCCAACGTCCTGACTTTC.

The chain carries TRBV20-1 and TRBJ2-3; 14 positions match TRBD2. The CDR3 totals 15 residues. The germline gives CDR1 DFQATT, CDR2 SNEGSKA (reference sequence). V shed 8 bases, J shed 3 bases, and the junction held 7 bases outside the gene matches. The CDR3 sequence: CSSAGLAGDTDTQYF. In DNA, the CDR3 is TGCAGTTCGGCGGGACTAGCGGGAGATACAGATACGCAGTATTTT.

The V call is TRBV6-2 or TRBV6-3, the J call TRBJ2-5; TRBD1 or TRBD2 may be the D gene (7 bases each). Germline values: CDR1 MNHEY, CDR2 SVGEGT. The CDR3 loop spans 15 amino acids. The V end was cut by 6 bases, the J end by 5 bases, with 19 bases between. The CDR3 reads CASRQGTAGTETQYF. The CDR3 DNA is TGTGCCAGCAGACAGGGGACAGCGGGGACGGAGACCCAGTACTTC.

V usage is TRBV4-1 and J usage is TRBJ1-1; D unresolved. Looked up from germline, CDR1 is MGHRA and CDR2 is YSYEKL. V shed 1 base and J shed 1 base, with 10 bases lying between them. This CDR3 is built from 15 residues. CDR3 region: CASSQVRSANTEAFF. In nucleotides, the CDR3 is TGCGCCAGCAGCCAAGTGCGGAGCGCGAACACTGAAGCTTTCTTT.

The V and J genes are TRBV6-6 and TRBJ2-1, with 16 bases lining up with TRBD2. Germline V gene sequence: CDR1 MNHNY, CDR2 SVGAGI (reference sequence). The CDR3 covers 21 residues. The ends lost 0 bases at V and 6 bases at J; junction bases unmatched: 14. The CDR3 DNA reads TGTGCCAGCAGTTACTCGACCCCGGGACTAGCGGGAGGGATTTCCGGCAATGAGCAGTTCTTC. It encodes CASSYSTPGLAGGISGNEQFF.

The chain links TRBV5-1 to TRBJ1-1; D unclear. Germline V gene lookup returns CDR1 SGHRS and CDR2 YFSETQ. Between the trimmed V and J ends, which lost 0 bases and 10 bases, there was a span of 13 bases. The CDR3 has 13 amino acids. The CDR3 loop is CASSLDLGGAAFF. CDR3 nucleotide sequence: TGCGCCAGCAGCTTGGACCTGGGAGGCGCAGCTTTCTTT. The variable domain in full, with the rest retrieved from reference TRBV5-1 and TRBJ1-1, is KAGVTQTPRYLIKTRGQQVTLSCSPISGHRSVSWYQQTPGQGLQFLFEYFSETQRNKGNFPGRFSGRQFSNSRSEMNVSTLELGDSALYLCASSLDLGGAAFFGQGTRLTVV.

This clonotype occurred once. The CDR3 spells CASNQRGGGDQETQYF. Here the CDR3 DNA reads TGTGCCAGCAATCAAAGGGGAGGGGGGGACCAAGAGACCCAGTACTTC. V and J are TRBV3-1 and TRBJ2-5, with D possibly being TRBD2 (7 bases). Trimming stripped 7 bases from V and 0 bases from J, with 18 bases between. The CDR3 is made up of 16 amino acids. The V gene's germline CDR1 is LGHDT and CDR2 YNNKEL (reference sequence).

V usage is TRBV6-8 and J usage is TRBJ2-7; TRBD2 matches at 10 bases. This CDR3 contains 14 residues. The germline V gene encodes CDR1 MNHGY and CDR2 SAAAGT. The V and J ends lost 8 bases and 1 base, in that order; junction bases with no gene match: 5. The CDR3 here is CASRSGGDSYEQYF. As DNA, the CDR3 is TGTGCCAGCCGGAGCGGGGGGGATTCCTACGAGCAGTACTTC.

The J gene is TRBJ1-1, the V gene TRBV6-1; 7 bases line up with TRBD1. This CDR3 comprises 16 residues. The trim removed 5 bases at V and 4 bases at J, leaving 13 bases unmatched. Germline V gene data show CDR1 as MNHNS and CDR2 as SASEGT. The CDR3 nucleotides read TGTGCCAGCAGTACAGACCGGGACAGCCTGAGCACTGAAGCTTTCTTT. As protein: CASSTDRDSLSTEAFF.

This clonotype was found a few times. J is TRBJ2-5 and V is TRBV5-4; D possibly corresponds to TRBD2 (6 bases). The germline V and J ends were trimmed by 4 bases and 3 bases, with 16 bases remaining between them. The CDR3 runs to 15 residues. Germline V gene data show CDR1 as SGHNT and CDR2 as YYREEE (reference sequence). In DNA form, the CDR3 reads TGTGCCAGCAGCCCTAAGGGCGGGACGAAAGAGACCCAGTACTTC. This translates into CASSPKGGTKETQYF.

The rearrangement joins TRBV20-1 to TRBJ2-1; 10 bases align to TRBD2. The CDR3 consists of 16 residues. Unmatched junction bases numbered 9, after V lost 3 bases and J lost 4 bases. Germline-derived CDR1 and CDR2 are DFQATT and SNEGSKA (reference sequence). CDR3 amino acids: CSARGAAGGLYNEQFF. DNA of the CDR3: TGCAGTGCTAGGGGGGCAGCGGGGGGGTTGTACAATGAGCAGTTCTTC.

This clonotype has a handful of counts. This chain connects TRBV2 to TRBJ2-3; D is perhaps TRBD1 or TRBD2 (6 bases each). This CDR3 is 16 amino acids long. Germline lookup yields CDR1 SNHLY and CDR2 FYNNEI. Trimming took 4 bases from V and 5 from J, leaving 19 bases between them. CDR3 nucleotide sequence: TGTGCCAGCAGTGGATGGGGGGCCACCCCGGGAGATACGCAGTATTTT. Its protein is CASSGWGATPGDTQYF.

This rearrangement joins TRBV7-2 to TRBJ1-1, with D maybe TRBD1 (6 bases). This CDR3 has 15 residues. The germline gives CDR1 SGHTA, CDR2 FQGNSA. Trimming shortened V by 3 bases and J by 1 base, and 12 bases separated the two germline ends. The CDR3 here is CASSLAPGENTEAFF. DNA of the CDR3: TGTGCCAGCAGCTTGGCCCCAGGGGAGAACACTGAAGCTTTCTTT.

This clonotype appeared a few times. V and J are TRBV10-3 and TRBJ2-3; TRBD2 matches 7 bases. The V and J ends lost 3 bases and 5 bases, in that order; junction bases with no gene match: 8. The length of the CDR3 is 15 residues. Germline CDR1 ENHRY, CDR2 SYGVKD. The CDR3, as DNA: TGTGCCATCAGTGAAACAGCGGGGACGGGAGATACGCAGTATTTT. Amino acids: CAISETAGTGDTQYF.